Each of the 13 T cell receptor beta chains below was sequenced from the same sample in a study of response to subunit inactivated influenza vaccine. TCRdb used MiXCR to reprocess the RT-PCR reads, holding one entry per CDR3 protein. The data show around 570,000 distinct CDR3 sequences, around 11% seen once. These data were likewise used in another study, on T cells expressing NK-cell markers. From that second work: With UMIs, 5'RACE template switching was used to make TCR beta cDNA.

Sequences were derived from PBMCs from blood, sampled on the day of vaccination. These receptors were taken from a man over 45 who received an inactivated influenza vaccine.

The CDR3 DNA follows: TGTGCCAGCTCAGGGGATGAAAAACTGTTTTTT. This gives the protein CASSGDEKLFF. The gene calls are TRBV2 and TRBJ1-4, with D possibly TRBD1 on 6 matching bases. The germline V gene has CDR1 SNHLY and CDR2 FYNNEI. Trimming removed 8 bases at V and 6 bases at J, with 7 bases between. The CDR3 is 11 residues long.

This clonotype was detected a few times. The CDR3 region is CASSLRDRGNSPLHF. Here the CDR3 DNA reads TGTGCCAGCAGTTTGCGCGACAGGGGGAATTCACCCCTCCACTTT. The chain has TRBV12-3 or TRBV12-4 and TRBJ1-6; TRBD1 agrees at 9 bases. Trimming cost V 3 bases and J 7 bases; bases outside gene matches: 4. The CDR3 is made up of 15 amino acids.

This clonotype was seen ten or more times. The chain joins TRBV7-8 to TRBJ1-5; TRBD1 aligns across 7 bases. The CDR3 sequence is 16 residues long. Per the germline V gene, CDR1 is SGHVS and CDR2 is FQNEAQ. The V segment lost 5 bases and the J segment 2 bases; nucleotides outside the gene matches: 9. The CDR3 region is CASSRNDRAGNQPQHF. CDR3 DNA: TGTGCCAGCAGCCGGAACGACAGGGCTGGCAATCAGCCCCAGCATTTT.

This clonotype has only a few counts. The rearrangement uses TRBV5-1 and TRBJ2-4, with 11 bases matching TRBD1. CDR3 length equals 14 residues. Germline CDR1 is SGHRS and CDR2 is YFSETQ. J was trimmed by 6 bases and V by 4 bases; bases with no gene match: 3. CDR3 DNA sequence: TGCGCCAGCAGCCCGGGACAGGGGGGAAACATTCAGTACTTC. This sequence encodes CASSPGQGGNIQYF.

This clonotype occurred many times. This rearrangement joins TRBV12-3 or TRBV12-4 to TRBJ2-1, with D possibly TRBD2 on 5 matching bases. The CDR3 has 13 amino acids. Trimming took off 1 base at V and 8 bases at J, with 9 bases between the two ends. This CDR3 reads CASSLGPADEQFF. The CDR3 DNA follows: TGTGCCAGCAGTTTAGGACCAGCGGATGAGCAGTTCTTC.

This chain joins TRBV7-2 and TRBJ2-3, with no clear D. Trimming shortened V by 0 bases and J by 5 bases, and 12 bases separated the two germline ends. Germline values: CDR1 SGHTA, CDR2 FQGNSA. The CDR3 loop spans 15 amino acids. CDR3 DNA: TGTGCCAGCAGCTTAGCTCGTGTAGGCGGAGATACGCAGTATTTT. The encoded protein is CASSLARVGGDTQYF.

The chain recombines TRBV5-1 with TRBJ2-1; TRBD2 matches 8 bases. There are 14 residues in the CDR3. From germline, CDR1 is SGHRS and CDR2 YFSETQ. V lost 7 bases to trimming and J lost 9 bases; unmatched junction nucleotides: 12. The CDR3 nucleotides are TGCGCCAGCCAAAGCGGGAGTGATATTGGTGAGCAGTTCTTC. This codes for CASQSGSDIGEQFF.

There are a few counts of this clonotype. CDR3 protein: CASTLGANTEAFF. The CDR3 coding sequence is TGTGCCAGCACTTTGGGAGCTAACACTGAAGCTTTCTTT. The chain recombines TRBV12-3 or TRBV12-4 with TRBJ1-1, with no clear D. V gave up 7 bases and J gave up 2 bases, with 11 bases separating them. There are 13 residues in the CDR3.

V usage is TRBV20-1 and J usage is TRBJ2-7; TRBD1 agrees at 7 bases. Germline V gene lookup returns CDR1 DFQATT and CDR2 SNEGSKA (reference sequence). Germline trimming cut 7 bases from V and 3 bases from J; bases unmatched to any gene: 9. This CDR3 region has 13 residues. CDR3 sequence: CSVIGRGSYEQYF. The CDR3 coding sequence is TGCAGTGTAATTGGCAGGGGGAGCTACGAGCAGTACTTC.

This clonotype was counted a few times. The V and J genes are TRBV10-3 and TRBJ1-1, with 11 nucleotides matching TRBD1. This CDR3 region has 14 residues. Germline V gene lookup returns CDR1 ENHRY and CDR2 SYGVKD. V was clipped by 9 bases and J by 6 bases; unmatched bases: 9. The CDR3 nucleotides read TGTGCCATGTCCCCCGGGACAGGGGGAGCTGAAGCTTTCTTT. Translation gives CAMSPGTGGAEAFF.

This clonotype was counted a few times. The rearrangement joins TRBV28 to TRBJ2-1; 9 nucleotides agree with TRBD2. Germline assignment: CDR1 MDHEN and CDR2 SYDVKM. The CDR3 length is 15 residues. The V and J ends lost 6 bases and 8 bases, in that order; junction bases with no gene match: 11. For the CDR3, the DNA is TGTGCCAGCAGCCGCGGGGATAGCGGGAGACATGAGCAGTTCTTC. It codes for CASSRGDSGRHEQFF.

The chain carries TRBV6-1 and TRBJ1-4; TRBD1 agrees at 8 bases. The length of the CDR3 is 15 residues. Trimming cost V 2 bases and J 8 bases; bases outside gene matches: 7. Germline V gene data show CDR1 as MNHNS and CDR2 as SASEGT. The CDR3 nucleotides are TGTGCCAGCAGTGAACAGGGGGCCCGCGCGGAAAAACTGTTTTTT. This encodes CASSEQGARAEKLFF.

The V and J genes are TRBV18 and TRBJ2-2; the D is unclear. CDR3 size: 14 residues. V lost 2 bases to trimming and J lost 4 bases, with 8 bases between them. CDR1 and CDR2 from the germline V gene are KGHSH and LQKENI. The CDR3 spells CASSPVRSTGELFF. CDR3 DNA: TGTGCCAGCTCACCAGTCCGCAGCACCGGGGAGCTGTTTTTT.